One and the same sample provided the 9 T cell receptor beta chains below, sequenced in a study of neurological immune-mediated disorders. TCRdb reprocessed the 5' RACE reads with MiXCR, giving one entry per CDR3 protein. In the table there are 48,000 or so distinct CDR3 sequences, under 13% of which are singletons. Sequencing was carried out using PBMCs. These receptors all come from a middle-aged woman with HTLV-1-associated myelopathy (HAM/TSP).

This clonotype showed up many times. The gene calls are TRBV5-1 and TRBJ2-1, with D unresolved. Germline V gene lookup returns CDR1 SGHRS and CDR2 YFSETQ. The CDR3 consists of 11 residues. Trimming left V 6 bases short and J 3 bases short, with 4 bases between. CDR3 sequence: CASKDYNEQFF. In nucleotides, the CDR3 is TGCGCCAGCAAGGACTACAATGAGCAGTTCTTC.

A word on this clonotype: A read error may explain this, as a much larger clone is one base away. The CDR3 DNA reads as TGTGCCAGCAGCTTGGTGGGACCATACACCGGGGATCTGTTTTTT. Protein sequence: CASSLVGPYTGDLFF. The chain is built from TRBV5-8 and TRBJ2-2; D is perhaps TRBD1 or TRBD2 (5 bases each). The CDR3 extends over 15 amino acids. CDR1 SGHTS and CDR2 YDEGEE come from the germline V gene.

At least ten counts were recorded for this clonotype. The chain recombines TRBV3-1 with TRBJ2-2; D possibly corresponds to TRBD2 (5 bases). From germline, CDR1 is LGHDT and CDR2 YNNKEL (reference sequence). V was shortened by 2 bases and J by 3 bases, with 13 bases between the two germline ends. The CDR3 is made up of 16 amino acids. The CDR3 loop reads CASSQPLGRDTGELFF. The CDR3 DNA sequence: TGTGCCAGCAGCCAACCTCTGGGGAGAGACACCGGGGAGCTGTTTTTT.

This clonotype was detected ten times or more. The chain carries TRBV5-6 and TRBJ1-1; D is unresolved. The V end was cut by 1 base, the J end by 1 base, with 8 bases between. There are 14 residues in the CDR3. Germline V gene sequence: CDR1 SGHDT, CDR2 YYEEEE. CDR3 loop: CASSLWNRNTEAFF. The CDR3 nucleotides read TGTGCCAGCAGCTTGTGGAACAGGAACACTGAAGCTTTCTTT. The variable domain in full, completed from reference TRBV5-6 and TRBJ1-1, reads DAGVTQSPTHLIKTRGQQVTLRCSPKSGHDTVSWYQQALGQGPQFIFQYYEEEERQRGNFPDRFSGHQFPNYSSELNVNALLLGDSALYLCASSLWNRNTEAFFGQGTRLTVV.

This clonotype was counted ten times or more. This sequence joins TRBV5-1 and TRBJ2-6, with D uncertain. The V and J ends lost 6 bases and 0 bases respectively, with 7 bases between them. Germline CDR1 is SGHRS and CDR2 is YFSETQ. CDR3 length equals 14 residues. CDR3 in DNA: TGCGCCAGCAAGGTTCACTCTGGGGCCAACGTCCTGACTTTC. Translation: CASKVHSGANVLTF.

This clonotype was seen ten or more times. This chain uses TRBV7-8 with TRBJ2-2; D unresolved. Germline V CDR1 and CDR2: SGHVS, FQNEAQ. This CDR3 is 17 amino acids long. V was trimmed by 0 bases and J by 6 bases, leaving 17 bases between them. This CDR3 is CASSLARGLVLAGELFF. The CDR3 DNA reads as TGTGCCAGCAGCTTAGCGCGTGGGCTAGTCTTGGCCGGGGAGCTGTTTTTT.

This clonotype was picked up a small number of times. This chain connects TRBV5-1 to TRBJ2-1, with TRBD2 matching 9 bases. The CDR3 consists of 18 residues. CDR1 and CDR2 (germline): SGHRS, YFSETQ. Losses at the gene ends were 4 bases for V and 6 bases for J; bases not matched to a gene: 17. CDR3 bases: TGCGCCAGCAGCGTGGCTAGCGGGGAAATCATCCCCATCAATGAGCAGTTCTTC. This translates into CASSVASGEIIPINEQFF.

This clonotype was found many times. The chain has TRBV7-3 and TRBJ2-3; 13 nucleotides match TRBD2. The CDR3 is 16 amino acids. Losses at the gene ends were 3 bases for V and 5 bases for J; bases not matched to a gene: 5. Germline V gene sequence: CDR1 SGHTA, CDR2 FQGTGA. The CDR3 coding sequence is TGTGCCAGCAGCTTGACTAGCGGGGGGCTCGGAGATACGCAGTATTTT. This codes for CASSLTSGGLGDTQYF.

Comment on this clonotype: Just one base apart from a much larger clone, this may be a read error. The genes are TRBV12-3 or TRBV12-4 and TRBJ2-2; no definite D call. This CDR3 contains 14 residues. V was clipped by 1 base and J by 5 bases, with 8 bases between them. This chain's CDR3 is CASSLGTVTGELFF. In DNA form, the CDR3 reads TGTGCCAGCAGTTTAGGAACAGTGACCGGGGAGCTGTTTTTT.